This is a list of T cell receptor beta chains from one sample in a study of technical replicates of blood from several donors. Method: immunoSEQ multiplex PCR; TCRdb's copy keeps in-frame clones and lacks some. The sample records 40,000 to 60,000 clones, roughly nine tenths being singletons. The source material was PBMCs. The origin of the receptors is a human donor in good health. Some clones in this sample may be carry-over from other donors' samples. Each CDR3 is given with its conserved first and last residue. The order of the fields is D gene, V gene, clone size, J gene, CDR3 protein, CDR3 DNA. A D gene is named only where the DNA matches it firmly. Only part of the rows carry a size: once, few, many, or a class if the clone is expanded.

d_call: TRBD1
v_call: TRBV2
clone_size: .
j_call: TRBJ1-2
cdr3_aa: CASSEVRGYGYTF
cdr3_nt: TGTGCCAGCAGTGAAGTCAGGGGGTATGGCTACACCTTC

d_call: TRBD2
v_call: TRBV29-1
clone_size: .
j_call: TRBJ2-4
cdr3_aa: CSVVPGTSGDGGKNIQYF
cdr3_nt: TGCAGCGTTGTGCCCGGGACTAGCGGGGACGGGGGCAAAAACATTCAGTACTTC

d_call: .
v_call: TRBV5-1
clone_size: .
j_call: TRBJ1-1
cdr3_aa: CASSLSDTEAFF
cdr3_nt: TGCGCCAGCAGCTTGTCGGACACTGAAGCTTTCTTT

d_call: .
v_call: TRBV7-2
clone_size: .
j_call: TRBJ1-5
cdr3_aa: CASSLAAGSSNQPQHF
cdr3_nt: TGTGCCAGCAGCTTAGCGGCAGGGTCGAGCAATCAGCCCCAGCATTTT

d_call: .
v_call: TRBV7-2
clone_size: .
j_call: TRBJ2-2
cdr3_aa: CASSFTTGTGELFF
cdr3_nt: TGTGCCAGCAGCTTCACAACAGGGACCGGGGAGCTGTTTTTT

d_call: .
v_call: TRBV9
clone_size: .
j_call: TRBJ2-1
cdr3_aa: CASSVDRINEQFF
cdr3_nt: TGTGCCAGCAGCGTAGATCGTATCAATGAGCAGTTCTTC

d_call: .
v_call: TRBV7-6
clone_size: .
j_call: TRBJ2-2
cdr3_aa: CASSLGGYTGELFF
cdr3_nt: TGTGCCAGCAGCTTAGGAGGCTACACCGGGGAGCTGTTTTTT

d_call: TRBD2
v_call: TRBV6-6
clone_size: .
j_call: TRBJ2-3
cdr3_aa: CASIGGAGDTQYF
cdr3_nt: TGTGCCAGTATTGGGGGAGCGGGGGATACGCAGTATTTT

d_call: TRBD1
v_call: TRBV30
clone_size: .
j_call: TRBJ1-2
cdr3_aa: CAWGQGGGGYTF
cdr3_nt: TGTGCCTGGGGACAGGGTGGTGGTGGCTACACCTTC

d_call: TRBD1
v_call: TRBV5-4
clone_size: .
j_call: TRBJ2-3
cdr3_aa: CASSLRRQGADTQYF
cdr3_nt: TGTGCCAGCAGCTTGCGGCGGCAGGGGGCAGATACGCAGTATTTT

d_call: .
v_call: TRBV7-9
clone_size: .
j_call: TRBJ2-1
cdr3_aa: CASSATGNRVDNEQFF
cdr3_nt: TGTGCCAGCAGCGCCACAGGGAATCGGGTGGACAATGAGCAGTTCTTC

d_call: .
v_call: TRBV2
clone_size: .
j_call: TRBJ2-5
cdr3_aa: CASRTSGETQYF
cdr3_nt: TGTGCCAGCAGGACTAGTGGGGAGACCCAGTACTTC

d_call: .
v_call: TRBV20-1
clone_size: few
j_call: TRBJ1-1
cdr3_aa: CSAGGTSEAFF
cdr3_nt: TGCAGTGCTGGCGGGACCTCGGAAGCTTTCTTT

d_call: TRBD2
v_call: TRBV10-2
clone_size: .
j_call: TRBJ2-1
cdr3_aa: CASSGSLAGGRNEQFF
cdr3_nt: TGCGCCAGCAGTGGATCCTTGGCGGGAGGGCGGAATGAGCAGTTCTTC

d_call: .
v_call: TRBV5-1
clone_size: .
j_call: TRBJ2-7
cdr3_aa: CASSLVGVGAYEQYF
cdr3_nt: TGCGCCAGCAGCTTGGTCGGGGTCGGGGCCTACGAGCAGTACTTC

d_call: TRBD2
v_call: TRBV6-5
clone_size: .
j_call: TRBJ2-3
cdr3_aa: CASSYSTSGKTDTQYF
cdr3_nt: TGTGCCAGCAGTTACTCGACTAGCGGGAAAACAGATACGCAGTATTTT

d_call: TRBD2
v_call: TRBV14
clone_size: .
j_call: TRBJ2-7
cdr3_aa: CASSQVGTSDEQYF
cdr3_nt: TGTGCCAGCAGCCAAGTAGGGACTAGTGACGAGCAGTACTTC

d_call: TRBD2
v_call: TRBV6-6
clone_size: .
j_call: TRBJ2-3
cdr3_aa: CASISFTAGETQYF
cdr3_nt: TGTGCCAGCATTTCCTTCACTGCGGGAGAAACGCAGTATTTT

d_call: TRBD2
v_call: TRBV7-3
clone_size: .
j_call: TRBJ2-7
cdr3_aa: CASREIGTSGRHEQYF
cdr3_nt: TGTGCCAGCAGGGAAATCGGGACTAGCGGGAGGCACGAGCAGTACTTC

d_call: .
v_call: TRBV7-8
clone_size: .
j_call: TRBJ1-2
cdr3_aa: CASTFTTDFYGYTF
cdr3_nt: TGTGCCAGCACCTTTACCACAGATTTCTATGGCTACACCTTC

d_call: .
v_call: TRBV5-1
clone_size: .
j_call: TRBJ2-6
cdr3_aa: CASSRGSGANVLTF
cdr3_nt: TGCGCCAGCAGTAGGGGGTCTGGGGCCAACGTCCTGACTTTC

d_call: TRBD1
v_call: TRBV2
clone_size: .
j_call: TRBJ2-2
cdr3_aa: CASSGDGTGRFVGELFF
cdr3_nt: TGTGCCAGCAGTGGAGACGGGACAGGGCGTTTCGTCGGGGAGCTGTTTTTT

d_call: TRBD1
v_call: TRBV7-2
clone_size: .
j_call: TRBJ2-7
cdr3_aa: CASSHLLQGYEQYF
cdr3_nt: TGTGCCAGCAGCCACCTCCTACAGGGGTACGAGCAGTACTTC

d_call: .
v_call: TRBV19
clone_size: .
j_call: TRBJ1-1
cdr3_aa: CASSNYRVPNTEAFF
cdr3_nt: TGTGCCAGTAGTAATTACAGAGTCCCTAACACTGAAGCTTTCTTT

d_call: .
v_call: TRBV6-5
clone_size: .
j_call: TRBJ2-5
cdr3_aa: CASSYRRGPPETQYF
cdr3_nt: TGTGCCAGCAGTTACCGACGGGGTCCACCAGAGACCCAGTACTTC

d_call: .
v_call: TRBV11-2
clone_size: .
j_call: TRBJ1-1
cdr3_aa: CASSLARTEAFF
cdr3_nt: TGTGCCAGCAGCTTAGCTAGGACTGAAGCTTTCTTT

d_call: .
v_call: TRBV19
clone_size: .
j_call: TRBJ1-2
cdr3_aa: CASSDDRNYGYTF
cdr3_nt: TGTGCCAGTAGTGATGACAGAAACTATGGCTACACCTTC

d_call: TRBD2
v_call: TRBV18
clone_size: .
j_call: TRBJ2-7
cdr3_aa: CASSLLTSGIVEQYF
cdr3_nt: TGTGCCAGCTCACTACTGACTAGCGGGATTGTCGAGCAGTACTTC

d_call: .
v_call: TRBV7-2
clone_size: once
j_call: TRBJ2-2
cdr3_aa: CASTPRHQNTGELFF
cdr3_nt: TGTGCCAGCACCCCCCGACATCAGAACACCGGGGAGCTGTTTTTT

d_call: .
v_call: TRBV7-9
clone_size: .
j_call: TRBJ2-7
cdr3_aa: CASSLDSAGESLDYEQYF
cdr3_nt: TGTGCCAGCAGCTTAGACTCGGCAGGGGAATCCTTAGACTACGAGCAGTACTTC

d_call: .
v_call: TRBV6-1
clone_size: .
j_call: TRBJ1-5
cdr3_aa: CASRVAGGNQPQHF
cdr3_nt: TGTGCCAGCAGAGTTGCAGGGGGCAATCAGCCCCAGCATTTT

d_call: .
v_call: TRBV6-1
clone_size: .
j_call: TRBJ1-2
cdr3_aa: CASSDGSYGYTF
cdr3_nt: TGTGCCAGCAGTGATGGGAGCTATGGCTACACCTTC

d_call: .
v_call: TRBV7-3
clone_size: .
j_call: TRBJ1-1
cdr3_aa: CASSSERHTEAFF
cdr3_nt: TGTGCCAGCAGCTCGGAGCGGCACACTGAAGCTTTCTTT

d_call: .
v_call: TRBV4-3
clone_size: once
j_call: TRBJ1-3
cdr3_aa: CASSQEWGSSGNTIYF
cdr3_nt: TGCGCCAGCAGCCAAGAATGGGGCAGCTCTGGAAACACCATATATTTT

d_call: .
v_call: TRBV9
clone_size: .
j_call: TRBJ2-7
cdr3_aa: CASSVGVTGEQYF
cdr3_nt: TGTGCCAGCAGCGTAGGGGTGACTGGTGAGCAGTACTTC

d_call: TRBD2
v_call: TRBV11-2
clone_size: .
j_call: TRBJ2-6
cdr3_aa: CASRGGGASSGANVLTF
cdr3_nt: TGTGCCAGCAGGGGCGGGGGGGCCTCGTCTGGGGCCAACGTCCTGACTTTC

d_call: .
v_call: TRBV11-2
clone_size: .
j_call: TRBJ2-5
cdr3_aa: CASSLDRETQYF
cdr3_nt: TGTGCCAGCAGCTTAGACCGAGAGACCCAGTACTTC